Here is one T cell receptor beta chain with its context. What it binds is unknown. Germline V gene sequence: CDR1 MNHEY, CDR2 SVGAGI. The CDR3 length is 13 residues. V lost 8 bases and J lost 0, with 8 bases in between. The data were taken from a study of OX40 agonist ivuxolimab in advanced cancers. Study-level information: Across the patients, intravenous ivuxolimab was delivered every 2 weeks at 0.01 to 10 mg/kg. Study-wide results and limits: Among T cells, CD8+ cells averaged more expanded clones than CD4+ cells. Antigen targets of the expanded peripheral T cells went undetermined. Partly responding patients at 0.1-3.0 mg/kg showed some of the smallest clonal expansion.

Only in-frame clones appear in the TCRdb table, and some are missing; sequencing was by immunoSEQ multiplex PCR. Among more than 60,000 clones listed, 65% to 90% were seen once. V is TRBV6-5 and J is TRBJ2-1, with D uncertain. The TCR sequence derives from an adult with an advanced solid tumor such as melanoma, head and neck, liver or kidney cancer. The specimen was CD4+ or CD8+ T cells sorted from blood, collected in a trial of the OX40 agonist ivuxolimab. CDR3 DNA sequence: TGTGCCAGCTGCTCAAGCTCCTACAATGAGCAGTTCTTC. The encoded protein is CASCSSSYNEQFF.